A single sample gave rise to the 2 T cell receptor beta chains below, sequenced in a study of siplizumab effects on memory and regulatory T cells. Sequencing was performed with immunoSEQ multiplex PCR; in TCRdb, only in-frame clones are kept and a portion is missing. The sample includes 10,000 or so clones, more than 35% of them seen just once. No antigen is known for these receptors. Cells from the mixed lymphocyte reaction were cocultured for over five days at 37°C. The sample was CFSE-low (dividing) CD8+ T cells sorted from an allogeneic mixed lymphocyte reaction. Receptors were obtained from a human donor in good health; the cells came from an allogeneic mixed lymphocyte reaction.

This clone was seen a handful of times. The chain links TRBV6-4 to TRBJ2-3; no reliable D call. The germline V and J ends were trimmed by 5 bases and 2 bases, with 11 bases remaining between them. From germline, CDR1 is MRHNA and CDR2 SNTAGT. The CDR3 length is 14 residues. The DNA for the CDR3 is TGTGCCAGCAGTCCCGGGCCCTACACAGATACGCAGTATTTT. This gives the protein CASSPGPYTDTQYF.

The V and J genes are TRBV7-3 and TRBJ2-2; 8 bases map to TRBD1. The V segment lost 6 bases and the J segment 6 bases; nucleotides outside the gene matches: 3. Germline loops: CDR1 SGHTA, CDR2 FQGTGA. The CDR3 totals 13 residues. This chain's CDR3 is CASSWTGPGELFF. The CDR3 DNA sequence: TGTGCCAGCAGTTGGACAGGGCCCGGGGAGCTGTTTTTT.